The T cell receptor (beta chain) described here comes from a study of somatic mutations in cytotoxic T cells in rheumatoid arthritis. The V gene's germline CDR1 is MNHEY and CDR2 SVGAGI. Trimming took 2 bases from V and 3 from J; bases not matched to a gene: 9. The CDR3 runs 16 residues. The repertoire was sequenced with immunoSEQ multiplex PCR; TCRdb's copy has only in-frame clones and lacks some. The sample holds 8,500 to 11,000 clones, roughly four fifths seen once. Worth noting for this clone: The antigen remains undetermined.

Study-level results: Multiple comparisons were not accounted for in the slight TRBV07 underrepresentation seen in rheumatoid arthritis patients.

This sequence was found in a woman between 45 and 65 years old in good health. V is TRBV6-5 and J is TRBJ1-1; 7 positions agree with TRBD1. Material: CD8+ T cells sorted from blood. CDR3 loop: CASSYHFDRVDTEAFF. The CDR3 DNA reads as TGTGCCAGCAGTTACCACTTCGACAGGGTGGACACTGAAGCTTTCTTT.